Below, 21 T cell receptor beta chains from the same sample are listed, as sequenced in a study of T-cell reconstitution after alpha-beta-depleted transplantation in children. Preparation of the TCRbeta library was carried out with unique molecular identifiers. Each CDR3 protein gets one entry after TCRdb re-called the PCR reads with MiXCR. The data hold 230,000 or so distinct CDR3 sequences, with about 12% observed a single time. Sequenced material: PBMCs from the stem cell graft donor, taken from the stem cell graft. The receptors were sampled from a human donor who donated a stem cell graft to a child with acute lymphoblastic leukemia.

This clonotype has at least ten counts. The rearrangement uses TRBV18 and TRBJ2-5; D ambiguous. Germline V gene lookup returns CDR1 KGHSH and CDR2 LQKENI. The CDR3 loop spans 14 amino acids. Trimming shortened V by 6 bases and J by 2 bases, and 13 bases separated the two germline ends. The CDR3 loop is CASSLGPFQETQYF. In DNA form, the CDR3 reads TGTGCCAGCTCCCTCGGGCCTTTTCAAGAGACCCAGTACTTC.

Regarding this clonotype: A read error may be the cause here, since a much bigger clone is one base away. DNA of the CDR3: TGCAGCGTTTGTGACAGTAACACTCAGCCCCAGCATTTT. This translates into CSVCDSNTQPQHF. The chain links TRBV29-1 to TRBJ1-5; D is possibly TRBD1 (5 bases). Germline V gene data show CDR1 as SQVTM and CDR2 as ANQGSEA. The CDR3 has 13 residues. Trimming removed 5 bases at V and 6 bases at J, with 14 bases between. The full variable domain, completed using reference TRBV29-1 and TRBJ1-5, is SAVISQKPSRDICQRGTSLTIQCQVDSQVTMMFWYRQQPGQSLTLIATANQGSEATYESGFVIDKFPISRPNLTFSTLTVSNMSPEDSSIYLCSVCDSNTQPQHFGDGTRLSIL.

This clonotype was detected many times. The rearrangement joins TRBV20-1 to TRBJ2-1, with 10 bases aligning to TRBD2. The germline CDR1 and CDR2 sequences are DFQATT and SNEGSKA (reference sequence). The CDR3 runs 13 residues. With V trimmed by 6 bases and J by 3 bases, 2 bases remained unmatched. The chain's CDR3 is CSAASGGYNEQFF. CDR3 nucleotides: TGCAGTGCCGCTAGCGGGGGCTACAATGAGCAGTTCTTC.

This clonotype was recorded at least ten times. V and J are TRBV9 and TRBJ2-3; no clear D. The CDR3 length is 14 residues. V was clipped by 2 bases and J by 1 base, with 8 bases between them. The germline gives CDR1 SGDLS, CDR2 YYNGEE. CDR3 nucleotides: TGTGCCAGCAGCGTGATTGTCGGCACAGATACGCAGTATTTT. Residues: CASSVIVGTDTQYF.

This clonotype was seen repeatedly, ten times or more. This sequence joins TRBV28 and TRBJ2-6; D not certain. V lost 1 base to trimming and J lost 0 bases, with 10 bases between them. This CDR3 region has 17 residues. The germline gives CDR1 MDHEN, CDR2 SYDVKM. In DNA form, the CDR3 reads TGTGCCAGCAGTTTATACGGCGACTTCTCTGGGGCCAACGTCCTGACTTTC. Its protein product is CASSLYGDFSGANVLTF.

The chain recombines TRBV6-2 or TRBV6-3 with TRBJ2-7, with 8 nucleotides matching TRBD2. The CDR3 sequence is 14 residues long. Germline V lookup: CDR1 MNHEY, CDR2 SVGEGT. V trimming: 5 bases; J trimming: 2 bases; junction bases outside the gene matches: 5. CDR3 residues: CASSPSGSPYEQYF. DNA of the CDR3: TGTGCCAGCAGTCCGAGCGGGAGCCCCTACGAGCAGTACTTC.

The rearrangement joins TRBV28 to TRBJ2-3, with 7 bases fitting TRBD1. V dropped 1 base and J dropped 6; count of bases not matched to a gene: 13. The CDR3 length is 17 residues. Germline assignment: CDR1 MDHEN and CDR2 SYDVKM. CDR3 nucleotide sequence: TGTGCCAGCAGTTTATCCTCGACAGGGCAGTGGGGTGATACGCAGTATTTT. Amino acids: CASSLSSTGQWGDTQYF.

This clonotype was observed many times. The chain recombines TRBV12-3 or TRBV12-4 with TRBJ1-5, with D possibly matching TRBD1 (6 bases). Trimming shortened V by 3 bases and J by 7 bases, and 16 bases separated the two germline ends. This CDR3 has 15 residues. The CDR3 region is CASSFESGEKQPQHF. The CDR3 nucleotides are TGTGCCAGCAGTTTTGAGTCAGGGGAAAAACAGCCCCAGCATTTT.

Ten or more counts support this clonotype. The chain is built from TRBV29-1 and TRBJ2-3, with 8 bases fitting TRBD2. The CDR3 runs to 15 residues. CDR1 and CDR2 (germline): SQVTM, ANQGSEA. With V trimmed by 0 bases and J by 7 bases, 9 bases remained unmatched. The CDR3 bases are TGCAGCGTTGAAGATAGGAAGAGCGGGGGATATACGCAGTATTTT. This codes for CSVEDRKSGGYTQYF.

This clonotype was seen many times. This chain joins TRBV7-2 and TRBJ2-3; 7 bases align to TRBD1. In germline, CDR1 is SGHTA, CDR2 FQGNSA. V dropped 4 bases and J dropped 6; count of bases not matched to a gene: 4. The CDR3 runs to 13 residues. The CDR3 region has the DNA TGTGCCAGCAGCTCAGACAGGGTGGATACGCAGTATTTT. As protein: CASSSDRVDTQYF.

Many counts were recorded for this clonotype. V usage is TRBV20-1 and J usage is TRBJ2-5, with unresolved D. This CDR3 contains 13 residues. Trimming took 4 bases from V and 4 from J, leaving 13 bases between them. The V gene's germline CDR1 is DFQATT and CDR2 SNEGSKA (reference sequence). The CDR3, as DNA: TGCAGTGCTATTAATATAGCCGCAGAGACCCAGTACTTC. As protein: CSAINIAAETQYF.

This clonotype has at least ten counts. This rearrangement joins TRBV29-1 to TRBJ2-5, with 9 bases matching TRBD2. Unmatched junction bases numbered 7, after V lost 4 bases and J lost 4 bases. CDR3 size: 14 residues. CDR1 and CDR2 from the germline V gene are SQVTM and ANQGSEA. The DNA of the CDR3 is TGCAGCGTTGGGCTAGCGGGGATTTCAGAGACCCAGTACTTC. Translating it yields CSVGLAGISETQYF.

This clonotype was seen repeatedly, ten times or more. V gene TRBV5-1 combines with J gene TRBJ1-2; 10 bases are shared with TRBD1. With V trimmed by 1 base and J by 12 bases, 3 bases remained unmatched. The CDR3 has 12 amino acids. CDR1 is SGHRS and CDR2 is YFSETQ in the germline V gene. As DNA, the CDR3 is TGCGCCAGCAGCTTGCCGGACAGGGGGAACACCTTC. This encodes CASSLPDRGNTF.

This clonotype was seen at least ten times. The rearrangement uses TRBV5-5 and TRBJ1-5; D gene unclear. V lost 0 bases and J lost 4, with 8 bases in between. The CDR3 has 14 residues. The germline CDR1 and CDR2 sequences are SGHKS and YYEKEE (reference sequence). CDR3 amino acids: CASSLEGKNQPQHF. In DNA, the CDR3 is TGTGCCAGCAGCTTGGAGGGAAAGAATCAGCCCCAGCATTTT.

Many counts were recorded for this clonotype. The chain recombines TRBV20-1 with TRBJ2-7; a possible D gene is TRBD1 (6 bases). Germline CDR1 reads DFQATT; CDR2 reads SNEGSKA (reference sequence). Trimming cost V 5 bases and J 1 base, with 15 bases left between them. This CDR3 has 14 residues. In DNA form, the CDR3 reads TGCAGTGCTCATCCGGGACACGATTCCTACGAGCAGTACTTC. Translated, it gives CSAHPGHDSYEQYF.

This clonotype was seen ten or more times. J is TRBJ2-7 and V is TRBV6-5; 9 bases align to TRBD1. Trimming cost V 2 bases and J 0 bases; bases outside gene matches: 2. This CDR3 is built from 15 residues. The V gene's germline CDR1 is MNHEY and CDR2 SVGAGI. Written as DNA, the CDR3 is TGTGCCAGCAGTTACGGGACAGGGAGCTCCTACGAGCAGTACTTC. Residues: CASSYGTGSSYEQYF.

This clonotype was detected ten times or more. This chain links TRBV3-1 with TRBJ2-7, with 11 bases lining up with TRBD1. Germline values: CDR1 LGHDT, CDR2 YNNKEL (reference sequence). V shed 1 base and J 5 bases; nucleotides not matched to a gene: 4. CDR3 length: 15 amino acids. The CDR3 region has the DNA TGTGCCAGCAGCCAAGCAGGACAGGGGGCAGACGAGCAGTACTTC. As protein: CASSQAGQGADEQYF.

This clonotype was recorded many times. The CDR3 DNA sequence: TGTGCCAGCAGTGATCACAGGGGGTACGGAAACACCATATATTTT. Translation gives CASSDHRGYGNTIYF. J is TRBJ1-3 and V is TRBV25-1; 8 bases map to TRBD1. Germline V lookup: CDR1 MGHDK, CDR2 SYGVNS. J was trimmed by 4 bases and V by 3 bases; bases with no gene match: 5. CDR3 size: 15 residues. The variable domain in full, with the rest retrieved from reference TRBV25-1 and TRBJ1-3, is EADIYQTPRYLVIGTGKKITLECSQTMGHDKMYWYQQDPGMELHLIHYSYGVNSTEKGDLSSESTVSRIRTEHFPLTLESARPSHTSQYLCASSDHRGYGNTIYFGEGSWLTVV.

This clonotype was seen many times. The CDR3 DNA follows: TGCGCCAGCAGCCAGGGGGACAGCTCTGGGGCCAACGTCCTGACTTTC. Translation: CASSQGDSSGANVLTF. The chain has TRBV5-1 and TRBJ2-6, with 7 bases that match TRBD1. Losses at the gene ends were 4 bases for V and 0 bases for J; bases not matched to a gene: 4. The germline V gene has CDR1 SGHRS and CDR2 YFSETQ. The CDR3 consists of 16 residues.

This clonotype was observed a handful of times. This chain connects TRBV7-9 to TRBJ1-6; no firm D call. The CDR3 has 16 amino acids. Germline V lookup: CDR1 SEHNR, CDR2 FQNEAQ (reference sequence). V was trimmed by 2 bases and J by 4 bases, leaving 12 bases between them. CDR3 sequence: CASSLQVGVYNSPLHF. In DNA form, the CDR3 reads TGTGCCAGCAGCTTACAAGTCGGGGTTTATAATTCACCCCTCCACTTT.

Ten or more counts support this clonotype. The V and J genes are TRBV2 and TRBJ2-2; possible D gene TRBD1, 6 bases. V dropped 5 bases and J dropped 6 bases, with 13 bases sitting between them. Looked up from germline, CDR1 is SNHLY and CDR2 is FYNNEI. The CDR3 is 14 amino acids. The chain's CDR3 is CASSTNRVAGELFF. The CDR3 DNA sequence: TGTGCCAGCAGTACAAACAGGGTGGCCGGGGAGCTGTTTTTT.